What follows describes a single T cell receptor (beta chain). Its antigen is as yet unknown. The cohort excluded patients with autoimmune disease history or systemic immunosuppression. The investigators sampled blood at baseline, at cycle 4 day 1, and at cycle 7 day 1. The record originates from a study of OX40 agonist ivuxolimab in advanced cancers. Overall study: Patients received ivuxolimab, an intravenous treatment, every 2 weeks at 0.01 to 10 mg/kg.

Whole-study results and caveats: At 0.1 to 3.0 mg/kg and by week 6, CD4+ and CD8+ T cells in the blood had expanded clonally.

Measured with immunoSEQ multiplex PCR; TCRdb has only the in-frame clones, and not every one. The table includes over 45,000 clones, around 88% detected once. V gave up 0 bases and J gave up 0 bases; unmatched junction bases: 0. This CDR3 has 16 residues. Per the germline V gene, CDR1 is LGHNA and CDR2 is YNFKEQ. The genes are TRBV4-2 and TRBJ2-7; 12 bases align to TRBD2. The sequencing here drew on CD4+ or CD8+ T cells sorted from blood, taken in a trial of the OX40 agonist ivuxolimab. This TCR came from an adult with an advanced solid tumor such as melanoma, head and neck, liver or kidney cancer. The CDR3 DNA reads TGTGCCAGCAGCCAAGAGACTAGCGGGAGCTCCTACGAGCAGTACTTC. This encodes CASSQETSGSSYEQYF.